One T cell receptor (beta chain) is described in this entry. This CDR3 has 13 amino acids. V gave up 2 bases and J gave up 9 bases, with 11 bases separating them. Germline-derived CDR1 and CDR2 are KGHDR and SFDVKD. TCRdb processed the RT-PCR reads anew with MiXCR; each CDR3 protein has one entry. Of more than 600,000 distinct CDR3 sequences listed, 12% to 15% were seen once; the top ten hold 3% to 4.5%. This clonotype originated in a female donor in good health, serving as a healthy control. The rearrangement links TRBV24-1 to TRBJ2-3; D not resolved. Sequencing was done on a sample of memory CD4+ T cells from blood. For the CDR3, the DNA is TGTGCCACCAGTGATTCCAGTCAAGAAACGCAGTATTTT. Protein sequence: CATSDSSQETQYF.